The 14 T cell receptor beta chains given below trace back to one sample, sequenced in a study of CD8 T cells in ankylosing spondylitis. TCRdb re-derived calls from the 5' RACE reads in MiXCR, one entry per CDR3 protein. In the table there are roughly 120,000 distinct CDR3 sequences, roughly an eighth of which are singletons. Sequencing used blood, either unsorted or a sorted T cell fraction (not recorded which). These receptors were collected from a female donor with ankylosing spondylitis or in good health (not recorded which).

This clonotype occurred many times. The rearrangement links TRBV7-9 to TRBJ1-1; D is undetermined. CDR3 length equals 12 residues. The germline CDR1 and CDR2 sequences are SEHNR and FQNEAQ (reference sequence). V was trimmed by 10 bases and J by 3 bases, leaving 12 bases between them. CDR3 coding DNA: TGTGCCACCGGCGGGTACGACACTGAAGCTTTCTTT. It translates to CATGGYDTEAFF.

The CDR3 here is CASRKPTGTSDTQYF. Here the CDR3 DNA reads TGTGCCAGCAGAAAACCGACAGGGACGTCCGATACGCAGTATTTT. The chain links TRBV6-1 to TRBJ2-3, with 7 bases lining up with TRBD1. The V gene end was trimmed by 6 bases and the J gene end by 6 bases; junction bases not matched to a gene: 12. CDR1 is MNHNS, CDR2 SASEGT, per germline. The CDR3 loop spans 15 amino acids.

The sample holds a few counts of this clonotype. This chain uses TRBV5-6 with TRBJ2-1, with TRBD2 matching over 11 bases. The V gene end was trimmed by 0 bases and the J gene end by 7 bases; junction bases not matched to a gene: 6. Per germline, CDR1 SGHDT and CDR2 YYEEEE. This CDR3 has 16 residues. This CDR3 is CASSLGASGRINEQFF. In nucleotides, the CDR3 is TGTGCCAGCAGCTTGGGGGCTAGCGGGAGGATTAATGAGCAGTTCTTC.

This clonotype has ten or more counts. This chain connects TRBV12-3 or TRBV12-4 to TRBJ2-7, with D unresolved. The CDR3 is made up of 12 amino acids. The germline V and J ends were trimmed by 5 bases and 12 bases, with 17 bases remaining between them. The CDR3 sequence: CASSPTDRFWYF. DNA of the CDR3: TGTGCCAGCAGTCCCACCGACCGATTCTGGTACTTC.

The chain uses TRBV7-2 and TRBJ2-3; TRBD2 aligns across 8 bases. This CDR3 has 16 amino acids. The ends lost 4 bases at V and 4 bases at J; junction bases unmatched: 10. Germline V gene lookup returns CDR1 SGHTA and CDR2 FQGNSA. The CDR3 coding sequence is TGTGCCAGCAGCTCCGCCGGGACTAGGGGTGCAGATACGCAGTATTTT. Protein product: CASSSAGTRGADTQYF.

This clonotype has ten or more counts. This sequence joins TRBV12-3 or TRBV12-4 and TRBJ2-3, with D possibly TRBD1 on 7 matching bases. V gave up 3 bases and J gave up 6 bases, with 13 bases separating them. CDR3 length: 14 residues. CDR3 amino acids: CASSFRGVGDTQYF. The CDR3 coding sequence is TGTGCCAGCAGTTTCAGGGGGGTGGGGGATACGCAGTATTTT.

In its sample, this clonotype was seen a few times. The V call is TRBV5-1, the J call TRBJ2-7; 12 nucleotides align to TRBD2. Per germline, CDR1 SGHRS and CDR2 YFSETQ. V lost 0 bases and J lost 6; bases outside the gene matches: 10. The CDR3 has 17 amino acids. The CDR3 loop reads CASSLGLLAGGPLEQYF. CDR3 nucleotides: TGCGCCAGCAGCTTGGGCCTTCTAGCGGGAGGGCCGCTCGAGCAGTACTTC.

The V and J genes are TRBV5-1 and TRBJ2-2, with 9 bases identical to TRBD1. This CDR3 is 16 amino acids long. Trimming took 8 bases from V and 2 from J; bases not matched to a gene: 10. Germline V lookup: CDR1 SGHRS, CDR2 YFSETQ. The CDR3 nucleotides read TGCGCCAGGAATCCGGGGACAGGGAAAAACACCGGGGAGCTGTTTTTT. Its translation: CARNPGTGKNTGELFF.

This clonotype was seen just once. J is TRBJ2-1 and V is TRBV21-1; the table's D call, TRBD1, has no DNA check behind it. TRBV21-1 is a pseudogene locus. The CDR3 totals 13 residues. Here the CDR3 DNA reads TGTGCCAGTTACCGGGACAGCCACAATGAGCAGTTCTTC. This sequence encodes CASYRDSHNEQFF.

This clonotype has more than one count but fewer than ten. The chain is built from TRBV6-1 and TRBJ1-1; a weak D match, TRBD1 (5 bases). Per germline, CDR1 MNHNS and CDR2 SASEGT. The CDR3 length is 13 residues. The ends were cut back, 6 bases at V and 4 bases at J, with 12 bases in the middle. The CDR3 here is CASRAGRGTEAFF. CDR3 nucleotide sequence: TGTGCCAGCAGGGCGGGACGGGGCACTGAAGCTTTCTTT.

This clonotype has just a few counts. V usage is TRBV6-1 and J usage is TRBJ2-5, with 10 positions matching TRBD1. CDR1 MNHNS and CDR2 SASEGT come from the germline V gene. CDR3 length: 14 residues. J was trimmed by 5 bases and V by 6 bases; bases with no gene match: 6. As DNA, the CDR3 is TGTGCCAGCAGGCAGACAGGGGGCGGTGAGACCCAGTACTTC. As protein: CASRQTGGGETQYF.

The sample holds many counts of this clonotype. The rearrangement joins TRBV29-1 to TRBJ1-2; 9 nucleotides line up with TRBD1. CDR3 length: 12 residues. The V and J ends lost 6 bases and 8 bases, in that order; junction bases with no gene match: 7. The germline V gene encodes CDR1 SQVTM and CDR2 ANQGSEA. CDR3 coding DNA: TGCAGCGTATCACAGGGGGCGGAGGGCTACACCTTC. Its protein is CSVSQGAEGYTF. The entire variable domain, with the rest obtained from reference TRBV29-1 and TRBJ1-2, is as follows: SAVISQKPSRDICQRGTSLTIQCQVDSQVTMMFWYRQQPGQSLTLIATANQGSEATYESGFVIDKFPISRPNLTFSTLTVSNMSPEDSSIYLCSVSQGAEGYTFGSGTRLTVV.

The chain employs TRBV12-3 or TRBV12-4 and TRBJ1-5; D may be TRBD1 (5 bases). This CDR3 contains 16 residues. Trimming took 6 bases from V and 2 from J, leaving 17 bases between them. The CDR3 nucleotides read TGTGCCAGCAGCCCGAATACTGTGGGGGGCAATCAGCCCCAGCATTTT. It codes for CASSPNTVGGNQPQHF.

This clonotype has a handful of counts. The CDR3 sequence: CASSSPALAGETQYF. CDR3 DNA: TGTGCCAGCAGCTCCCCGGCTCTAGCGGGAGAGACCCAGTACTTC. The chain employs TRBV7-9 and TRBJ2-5; 8 bases map to TRBD2. With V trimmed by 4 bases and J by 4 bases, 8 bases remained unmatched. Per germline, CDR1 SEHNR and CDR2 FQNEAQ (reference sequence). This CDR3 has 15 amino acids.